Presented here are 23 T cell receptor beta chains from one specimen sequenced in a study of ipilimumab plus nivolumab after autologous stem cell transplantation. Sequencing was performed with immunoSEQ multiplex PCR; in TCRdb, only in-frame clones are kept and a portion is missing. The table lists roughly 17,000 clones, around 85% of them singletons. The sample was PBMCs, taken in a trial of ipilimumab plus nivolumab as post-transplant consolidation. The receptors originated from a male donor with diffuse large B-cell lymphoma.

This clone was seen only a few times. The V call is TRBV29-1, the J call TRBJ2-1, with 8 bases matching TRBD1. Germline CDR1 SQVTM, CDR2 ANQGSEA. The CDR3 contains 10 residues. With V trimmed by 6 bases and J by 14 bases, 6 bases remained unmatched. CDR3 sequence (DNA): TGCAGCGTGGGTGAGACAGGGGAGTTCTTC. It yields the protein CSVGETGEFF.

The rearrangement joins TRBV5-1 to TRBJ1-1; 7 positions match TRBD1. J lost 7 bases, V lost 5 bases, and 14 bases had no gene match. The CDR3 runs 15 residues. Germline CDR1 is SGHRS and CDR2 is YFSETQ. The CDR3 DNA follows: TGCGCCAGCAGTTTATCTACCGGGACAGTGTTTGAAGCTTTCTTT. Translating it yields CASSLSTGTVFEAFF.

The chain joins TRBV18 to TRBJ1-1; D is ambiguous. V dropped 0 bases and J dropped 7 bases, with 9 bases sitting between them. The CDR3 loop spans 13 amino acids. Germline V lookup: CDR1 KGHSH, CDR2 LQKENI. CDR3 sequence: CASSPPERVEAFF. CDR3 nucleotide sequence: TGTGCCAGCTCACCACCGGAACGAGTTGAAGCTTTCTTT.

In its sample, this clone is medium-sized. The chain combines TRBV5-1 with TRBJ2-4, with TRBD1 matching 9 bases. V was pared by 4 bases and J by 6 bases, with 8 bases of the junction left unmatched. Germline lookup yields CDR1 SGHRS and CDR2 YFSETQ. The CDR3 loop spans 15 amino acids. The CDR3 loop is CASSPDPGQGNIQYF. CDR3 DNA: TGCGCCAGCAGCCCGGATCCGGGACAGGGAAACATTCAGTACTTC.

The chain joins TRBV6-5 to TRBJ2-3; D tentatively reads TRBD1 or TRBD2 (5 bases each). Trimming took 8 bases from V and 0 from J, leaving 15 bases between them. Germline-derived CDR1 and CDR2 are MNHEY and SVGAGI. The CDR3 covers 15 residues. DNA of the CDR3: TGTGCCAGCCGACTCGGGACGACTAGCACAGATACGCAGTATTTT. Encoded protein: CASRLGTTSTDTQYF.

V usage is TRBV30 and J usage is TRBJ2-2; 9 nucleotides align to TRBD2. This CDR3 is 16 amino acids long. Germline CDR1 and CDR2: GTSNPN and SVGIG (reference sequence). V lost 5 bases and J lost 2; bases outside the gene matches: 9. The CDR3 bases are TGTGCCTGGGCTAAGGGAGGGACTAGCAACACCGGGGAGCTGTTTTTT. Translated: CAWAKGGTSNTGELFF.

The chain carries TRBV11-3 and TRBJ2-1; D call uncertain. V was trimmed by 1 base and J by 3 bases, leaving 10 bases between them. CDR1 is SGHNT and CDR2 is YENEEA in the germline V gene. There are 15 residues in the CDR3. The CDR3 DNA sequence: TGTGCCAGCAGCTTAGGGGCCCCGGTCTACAATGAGCAGTTCTTC. Its protein is CASSLGAPVYNEQFF.

V and J are TRBV2 and TRBJ1-2, with a possible D match to TRBD1 (6 bases). CDR1 is SNHLY, CDR2 FYNNEI, per germline. There are 12 residues in the CDR3. Trimming took 4 bases from V and 6 from J, leaving 9 bases between them. The CDR3 sequence is CASSVTGNGYTF. The DNA of the CDR3 is TGTGCCAGCAGTGTTACAGGGAATGGCTACACCTTC.

This sequence joins TRBV7-9 and TRBJ2-5; D may be TRBD1 (5 bases). From germline, CDR1 is SEHNR and CDR2 FQNEAQ (reference sequence). This CDR3 contains 16 residues. The V and J ends lost 1 base and 4 bases respectively, with 16 bases between them. In nucleotides, the CDR3 is TGTGCCAGCAGCTTAGATTGGCAGGGTGGGGTAGAGACCCAGTACTTC. Translated: CASSLDWQGGVETQYF.

This rearrangement joins TRBV6-1 to TRBJ1-4; D not certain. Looked up from germline, CDR1 is MNHNS and CDR2 is SASEGT. V was cut by 0 bases and J by 1 base, with 12 bases left in between. CDR3 length: 17 amino acids. CDR3 sequence (DNA): TGTGCCAGCAGTGAAGCGTGGGCAGGACTAACTAATGAAAAACTGTTTTTT. Its protein product is CASSEAWAGLTNEKLFF.

In its sample, this clone was seen a few times. The J gene is TRBJ2-5, the V gene TRBV30; tentatively, D is TRBD2 (6 bases). Trimming took off 0 bases at V and 5 bases at J, with 13 bases between the two ends. CDR1 is GTSNPN, CDR2 SVGIG, per germline (reference sequence). The CDR3 spans 14 residues. CDR3 coding DNA: TGTGCCTGGAGTGTGGGGGGTGGAGGGGAGACCCAGTACTTC. This gives the protein CAWSVGGGGETQYF.

This chain joins TRBV5-1 and TRBJ2-5, with a tentative D call TRBD1 (5 bases). V shed 5 bases and J shed 0 bases, with 5 bases lying between them. CDR1 and CDR2 (germline): SGHRS, YFSETQ. This CDR3 comprises 12 residues. This chain's CDR3 is CASRDNQETQYF. CDR3 DNA: TGCGCCAGCAGGGACAACCAAGAGACCCAGTACTTC. Full variable domain (rest looked up from reference TRBV5-1 and TRBJ2-5): KAGVTQTPRYLIKTRGQQVTLSCSPISGHRSVSWYQQTPGQGLQFLFEYFSETQRNKGNFPGRFSGRQFSNSRSEMNVSTLELGDSALYLCASRDNQETQYFGPGTRLLVL.

The chain has TRBV2 and TRBJ2-2, with 14 bases aligning to TRBD2. The V gene's germline CDR1 is SNHLY and CDR2 FYNNEI. The CDR3 consists of 16 residues. The trim removed 1 base at V and 6 bases at J, leaving 1 base unmatched. The CDR3 DNA follows: TGTGCCAGCAGTGAAGGACTAGCGGGGGGGGCCGGGGAGCTGTTTTTT. It codes for CASSEGLAGGAGELFF.

The chain recombines TRBV5-1 with TRBJ1-1, with 8 bases that match TRBD1. Germline V lookup: CDR1 SGHRS, CDR2 YFSETQ. The CDR3 runs 14 residues. The trim removed 2 bases at V and 7 bases at J, leaving 7 bases unmatched. This CDR3 is CASSLQGEDGEAFF. CDR3 bases: TGCGCCAGCAGCTTACAGGGGGAGGATGGTGAAGCTTTCTTT.

This clone was seen a single time. The chain carries TRBV7-2 and TRBJ2-3; TRBD2 agrees at 9 bases. With 5 bases clipped from V and 4 bases from J, the junction kept 10 bases outside the gene matches. CDR3 size: 16 residues. Germline V lookup: CDR1 SGHTA, CDR2 FQGNSA. CDR3 amino acids: CASSIRGGRAPDTQYF. In DNA form, the CDR3 reads TGTGCCAGCAGCATCCGGGGCGGGAGGGCCCCAGATACGCAGTATTTT. Filled out from reference TRBV7-2 and TRBJ2-3, the complete variable domain reads GAGVSQSPSNKVTEKGKDVELRCDPISGHTALYWYRQSLGQGLEFLIYFQGNSAPDKSGLPSDRFSAERTGGSVSTLTIQRTQQEDSAVYLCASSIRGGRAPDTQYFGPGTRLTVL.

V gene TRBV10-2 combines with J gene TRBJ2-6, with 11 bases fitting TRBD1. Germline CDR1 is WSHSY and CDR2 is SAAADI. V lost 6 bases and J lost 2; bases outside the gene matches: 9. The CDR3 sequence is 18 residues long. CDR3 amino acids: CASSRTGGDSAGANVLTF. DNA for the CDR3: TGCGCCAGCAGCCGGACAGGGGGCGATTCAGCTGGGGCCAACGTCCTGACTTTC.

The sample holds a few counts of this clone. This chain connects TRBV19 to TRBJ1-2; D is undetermined. The germline V gene encodes CDR1 LNHDA and CDR2 SQIVND (reference sequence). Trimming left V 5 bases short and J 2 bases short, with 9 bases between. This CDR3 is 13 amino acids long. CDR3 in amino acids: CASSFLGNYGYTF. In nucleotides, the CDR3 is TGTGCCAGTAGTTTTCTAGGCAACTATGGCTACACCTTC.

The chain has TRBV7-8 and TRBJ1-6, with a tentative D call TRBD1 (5 bases). The germline gives CDR1 SGHVS, CDR2 FQNEAQ. The CDR3 runs 14 residues. V was clipped by 1 base and J by 8 bases, with 9 bases between them. The CDR3 DNA reads TGTGCCAGCAGCTTAGGCAGGGATCATTCACCCCTCCACTTT. This sequence encodes CASSLGRDHSPLHF.

This clone turned up a few times. V and J are TRBV7-8 and TRBJ2-7; 16 nucleotides line up with TRBD2. Germline CDR1 SGHVS, CDR2 FQNEAQ. The length of the CDR3 is 16 residues. Losses at the gene ends were 4 bases for V and 10 bases for J; bases not matched to a gene: 10. CDR3 region: CASSSMTGLAGGSQYF. In DNA, the CDR3 is TGTGCCAGCAGCTCTATGACGGGACTAGCGGGAGGGTCTCAGTACTTC.

The CDR3 sequence is CASSDPGQGSEAFF. The CDR3 DNA sequence: TGCGCCAGCAGTGACCCGGGACAGGGCTCTGAAGCTTTCTTT. V and J are TRBV5-1 and TRBJ1-1, with TRBD1 identical over 9 bases. The germline gives CDR1 SGHRS, CDR2 YFSETQ. The CDR3 contains 14 residues. V trimming: 5 bases; J trimming: 6 bases; junction bases outside the gene matches: 8.

This clone appeared a few times. CDR3 DNA sequence: TGTGCCAGCAGCTTAGCGGTGGAGACCTACGAGCAGTACTTC. Its protein product is CASSLAVETYEQYF. The V call is TRBV7-8, the J call TRBJ2-7; D call uncertain. This CDR3 contains 14 residues. CDR1 is SGHVS, CDR2 FQNEAQ, per germline. Deletions cut 0 bases from V and 2 bases from J, with 8 bases between.

The CDR3 DNA sequence: TGTGCCAGCAGCCCGCCGGGACTAGCCATGTACAATGAGCAGTTCTTC. Its translation: CASSPPGLAMYNEQFF. This rearrangement joins TRBV13 to TRBJ2-1, with TRBD2 matching over 9 bases. Looked up from germline, CDR1 is PRHDT and CDR2 is FYEKMQ (reference sequence). V trimming: 5 bases; J trimming: 4 bases; junction bases outside the gene matches: 9. This CDR3 is 16 amino acids long.

This rearrangement joins TRBV29-1 to TRBJ2-2; perhaps TRBD2 as D (7 bases). CDR1 SQVTM and CDR2 ANQGSEA come from the germline V gene. The CDR3 spans 14 residues. With 7 bases removed from V and 1 base from J, the gap between germline ends came to 13 bases. The DNA of the CDR3 is TGCAGCGCCCAAGGGGGGGGGAACACCGGGGAGCTGTTTTTT. It is translated as CSAQGGGNTGELFF.